The source of this T cell receptor (beta chain) is a study of blood T cell repertoires in COVID-19. Across the study: From the United States, Italy and Spain came samples of acute and convalescent COVID-19.

Method: immunoSEQ multiplex PCR; TCRdb's copy keeps in-frame clones and lacks some. The table includes about 140,000 clones, 80% to 90% detected once. Germline V gene lookup returns CDR1 MNHEY and CDR2 SMNVEV (reference sequence). CDR3 size: 13 residues. V lost 5 bases to trimming and J lost 4 bases, with 9 bases between them. The sequencing input was peripheral blood. The sequence was obtained from a man in his 60s with active or convalescent COVID-19. J is TRBJ1-3 and V is TRBV27; D is ambiguous. Here the CDR3 DNA reads TGTGCCAGCAGTCCCTCGGGAGGAAACACCATATATTTT. Its translation is CASSPSGGNTIYF.